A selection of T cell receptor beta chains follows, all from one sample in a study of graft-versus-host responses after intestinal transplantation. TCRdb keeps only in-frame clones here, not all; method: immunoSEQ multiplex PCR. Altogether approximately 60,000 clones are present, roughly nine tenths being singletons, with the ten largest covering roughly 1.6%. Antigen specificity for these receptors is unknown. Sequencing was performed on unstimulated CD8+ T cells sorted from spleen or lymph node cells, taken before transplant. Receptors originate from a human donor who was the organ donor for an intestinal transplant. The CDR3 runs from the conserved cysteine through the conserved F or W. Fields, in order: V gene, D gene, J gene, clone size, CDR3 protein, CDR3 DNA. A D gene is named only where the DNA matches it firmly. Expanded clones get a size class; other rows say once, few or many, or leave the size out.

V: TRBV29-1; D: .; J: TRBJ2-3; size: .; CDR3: CSVGASISTDTQYF; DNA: TGCAGCGTTGGGGCCAGTATTAGCACAGATACGCAGTATTTT
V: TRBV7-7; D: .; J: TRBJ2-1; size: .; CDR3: CASSPSHRVQYNEQFF; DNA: TGTGCTAGCAGCCCCTCACACAGGGTACAATACAATGAGCAGTTCTTC
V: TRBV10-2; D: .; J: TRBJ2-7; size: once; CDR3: CASSESARYEQYF; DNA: TGCGCCAGCAGTGAGTCGGCCAGATACGAGCAGTACTTC
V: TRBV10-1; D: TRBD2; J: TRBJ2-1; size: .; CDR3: CASSSGRTSGIGSYNEQFF; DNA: TGCGCCAGCAGTTCGGGGAGGACTAGCGGGATTGGGTCCTACAATGAGCAGTTCTTC
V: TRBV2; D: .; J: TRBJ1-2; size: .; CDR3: CASTGGPNYGYTF; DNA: TGTGCCAGCACAGGAGGGCCTAACTATGGCTACACCTTC
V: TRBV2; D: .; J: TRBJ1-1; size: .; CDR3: CASSDWTGSIEAFF; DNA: TGTGCCAGCAGTGATTGGACGGGGTCAATTGAAGCTTTCTTT
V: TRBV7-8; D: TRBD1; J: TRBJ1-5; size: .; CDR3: CASSFGQGGNQPQHF; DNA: TGTGCCAGCAGCTTTGGACAGGGGGGCAATCAGCCCCAGCATTTT
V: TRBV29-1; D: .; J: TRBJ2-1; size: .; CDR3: CSVCVRDGHNEQFF; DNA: TGCAGCGTTTGCGTGCGGGACGGCCACAATGAGCAGTTCTTC
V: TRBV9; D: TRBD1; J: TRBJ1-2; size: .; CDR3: CASSGDRSYGYTF; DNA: TGTGCCAGCAGCGGGGACAGATCTTATGGCTACACCTTC
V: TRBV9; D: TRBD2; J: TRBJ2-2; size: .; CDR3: CASSVQREAIGELFF; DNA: TGTGCCAGCAGCGTACAGCGGGAGGCCATCGGGGAGCTGTTTTTT
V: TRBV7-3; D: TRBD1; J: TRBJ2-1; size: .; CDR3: CASSAGQGAYNEQFF; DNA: TGTGCCAGCAGCGCAGGACAGGGGGCGTACAATGAGCAGTTCTTC
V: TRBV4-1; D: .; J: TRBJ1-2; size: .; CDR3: CASSQVTGNYGYTF; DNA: TGCGCCAGCAGCCAAGTTACAGGGAACTATGGCTACACCTTC
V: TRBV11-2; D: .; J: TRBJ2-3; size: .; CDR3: CASSLEQRAWATDTQYF; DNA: TGTGCCAGCAGCTTAGAACAGCGGGCATGGGCCACAGATACGCAGTATTTT
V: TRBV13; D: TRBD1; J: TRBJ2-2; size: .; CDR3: CASSPRDRANTGELFF; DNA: TGTGCCAGCAGCCCTCGGGACAGGGCTAACACCGGGGAGCTGTTTTTT
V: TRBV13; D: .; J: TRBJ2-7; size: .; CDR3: CASSVDRSSYEQYF; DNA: TGTGCCAGCAGCGTAGACAGGAGCTCCTACGAGCAGTACTTC
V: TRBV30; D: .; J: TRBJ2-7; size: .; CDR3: CAWDLLDRLGSYEQYF; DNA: TGTGCCTGGGACCTCCTAGACCGGCTAGGTTCTTACGAGCAGTACTTC
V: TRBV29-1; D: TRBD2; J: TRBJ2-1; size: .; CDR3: CSVIGLADSHSYNEQFF; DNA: TGCAGCGTTATCGGGCTAGCGGACTCCCACTCCTACAATGAGCAGTTCTTC
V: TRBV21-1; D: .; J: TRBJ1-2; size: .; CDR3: CASSGGGPHYYGYTF; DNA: TGTGCCAGCAGCGGCGGCGGTCCCCACTACTATGGCTACACCTTC